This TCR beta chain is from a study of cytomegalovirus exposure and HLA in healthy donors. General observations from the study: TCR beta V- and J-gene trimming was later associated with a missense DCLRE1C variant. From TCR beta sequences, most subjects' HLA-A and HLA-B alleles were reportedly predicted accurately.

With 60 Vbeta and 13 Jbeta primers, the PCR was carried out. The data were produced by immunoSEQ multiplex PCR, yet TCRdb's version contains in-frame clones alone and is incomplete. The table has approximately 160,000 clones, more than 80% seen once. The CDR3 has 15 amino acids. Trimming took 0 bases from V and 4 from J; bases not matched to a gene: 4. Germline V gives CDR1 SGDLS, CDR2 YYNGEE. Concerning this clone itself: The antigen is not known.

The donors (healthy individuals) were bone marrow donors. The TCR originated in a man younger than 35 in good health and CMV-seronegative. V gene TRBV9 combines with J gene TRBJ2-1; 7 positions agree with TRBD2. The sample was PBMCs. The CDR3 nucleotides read TGTGCCAGCAGCGTAGCTGTGGGACTATACAATGAGCAGTTCTTC. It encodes CASSVAVGLYNEQFF.